The subject of this entry is one T cell receptor beta chain. This clone was counted many times. The antigen it recognizes is unknown. No base-level quality is on record; no much larger clone is a single base apart. The V end gives up 5 bases and the J end 7 bases, leaving 5 bases in the junction not matched to a gene. Based on the germline V gene, the CDR1 and CDR2 sequences are SNHLY and FYNNEI. The CDR3, cysteine through phenylalanine, is 13 amino acids long. The retained sequence is limited to the CDR3, 39 bases, with the frame set at the first base. TRB sequencing was run on genomic DNA with either the immunoSEQ assay at survey resolution or the hsTCRB kit. Turning to the authors' computational methods: The immunoSEQ software handled initial read processing, and the LymphoSeq R package was used for repertoire analyses. Clonality was computed as 1 minus normalized Shannon entropy; Gini coefficient was also calculated for each TRB dataset. Phenotypes of unsorted samples were inferred by mapping TRB sequences from sorted subsets of the recipient or donor onto the same recipient's unsorted samples. TCRdb took this table from immuneACCESS and kept in-frame rearrangements with V and J called. Such tables lack part of the clones; where checked against another copy, unresolved V genes explain under half of the gap, and the rest is unexplained. The V and J calls and the clone size are those of that table, but D and trimming were determined from the DNA. The table for this sample lists 20,000 to 25,000 clones, none of them counted only once. The ten largest clonotypes hold around 1.9% of the sample.

These data belong to a study of T cells after posttransplantation cyclophosphamide (dated by TCRdb to 2016 to 2017). With respect to the entire study: The study tracked T cell repertoire reconstitution by TRB sequencing after myeloablative bone marrow transplantation using posttransplantation cyclophosphamide as GVHD prophylaxis. Samples from around 35 PTCy-treated patients and under 20 related bone marrow donors of those patients were subjected to antigen receptor sequencing. In 3 patients, up to about 3 additional blood samples taken between 2 and 5.2 years after transplant also underwent TRB sequencing, as did pretransplant blood from a handful of patients. Blood from all 30 or so PTCy patients who had 1-year posttransplant specimens underwent TRB sequencing. Because TRA and TRB clonality correlated tightly in roughly ten samples, later TCR analyses were limited to TRB. Public TRB sequences were checked against a database of over 3,600 sequences associated with responses to pathogens, tumor antigens, self-antigens and alloantigens. Summary of the overall study and its limitations: The TRB repertoires of T cells infiltrating skin or GI tract showed only limited overlap with the TRB repertoires of T cells in blood. Across the 45 patients, TRB clonality was highly associated with recipient CMV seropositivity and CMV reactivation, and diversity with PTCy was similar to that in the CNI/methotrexate controls. Donor-recipient similarity was low at 1-2 months but increased during the first year, and donor CD8+ memory clones often dominated later blood repertoires.

The sample's treatment or condition, from its label and the paper: high-dose cyclophosphamide on days +3 and +4 as single-agent GVHD prophylaxis. Patients in the PTCy group got busulfan and fludarabine conditioning, a marrow graft from a related or unrelated donor, and cyclophosphamide on days +3 and +4. PTCy-treated patients came from a prospective multi-institutional clinical trial. Peripheral blood and bone marrow mononuclear cells were isolated by Ficoll-Hypaque density centrifugation and cryopreserved. The chain couples TRBV2 to TRBJ1-5, with 7 bases in between that match TRBD1. Material: PBMCs, obtained after allogeneic stem cell transplant with posttransplant cyclophosphamide. The clonotype originates from a male patient under 35 who received an allogeneic stem cell transplant from a related donor, was CMV-positive, and had no GVHD. After a transplant, some T cells may be the graft donor's own cells. The nucleotide sequence reads as follows: TGTGCCAGCAGTAGACAGGGCCTACAGCCCCAGCATTTT. This encodes CASSRQGLQPQHF.